This T cell receptor beta chain was found in a study of graft-versus-host responses after intestinal transplantation. Study-wide background: Among the recipients, all got anti-thymocyte globulin induction and then tacrolimus and steroids for roughly three years. Whole-study results and caveats: The marrow of recipients harbored GvH clones, and ileum or blood showed some of them first. Circulating GvH clones peaking coincided with falling HvG clones soon after transplant.

Per germline, CDR1 SGHAT and CDR2 FQNNGV. V was trimmed by 4 bases and J by 1 base, leaving 9 bases between them. There are 14 residues in the CDR3. Only in-frame clones appear in the TCRdb table, and some are missing; sequencing was by immunoSEQ multiplex PCR. The sample has some 22,000 clones, over 90% seen once. To note about this clone: Its specificity is not known.

This TCR was recovered from a human patient who received an intestinal transplant, so some T cells may come from the graft donor. The source material was PBMCs, sampled 39 to 40 days after intestinal transplant. The chain joins TRBV11-2 to TRBJ2-3; D is possibly TRBD1 or TRBD2 (5 bases each). As DNA, the CDR3 is TGTGCCAGCAGCTACGGGACCCGCACAGATACGCAGTATTTT. It translates to CASSYGTRTDTQYF.